Sequencing of this T cell receptor (beta chain) was carried out in a study of response to subunit inactivated influenza vaccine. Study-wide points: Authors suggested seasonal influenza vaccinations each recruit few new T cells.

Concerning this clonotype: The antigen is unknown.

A single record per CDR3 protein comes from TCRdb applying MiXCR to the RT-PCR reads. The sample lists 600,000 to 700,000 distinct CDR3 sequences; 14% were seen once. The V gene end was trimmed by 0 bases and the J gene end by 1 base; junction bases not matched to a gene: 1. Looked up from germline, CDR1 is SGHRS and CDR2 is YFSETQ. The CDR3 is 17 amino acids. This sequence joins TRBV5-1 and TRBJ2-1; 13 bases agree with TRBD2. The receptor comes from a man aged 45-65 years who received an inactivated influenza vaccine. Sample: PBMCs from blood, taken 14 to 15 days before vaccination. CDR3 in amino acids: CASSLATSGRSYNEQFF. CDR3 DNA sequence: TGCGCCAGCAGCTTGGCGACTAGCGGGAGGTCCTACAATGAGCAGTTCTTC.